The entry that follows covers one TCR beta chain sequence. In the authors' methods: Amplified reference gene primers provided the basis for estimating nucleated cell counts. TCRdb keeps only in-frame clones here, not all; method: immunoSEQ multiplex PCR. D and trimming were read from the DNA, whereas the V and J calls and clone size are those reported in that table. Of 350,000 to 400,000 clones listed, approximately 89% are singletons. The data stem from a study of blood T cell repertoires in COVID-19. Across the whole study: The United States, Italy and Spain were the sources of the acute and convalescent COVID-19 samples.

Per germline, CDR1 SQVTM and CDR2 ANQGSEA. V shed 2 bases and J 4 bases; nucleotides not matched to a gene: 7. The CDR3 has 14 amino acids. Individuals drawn from approximately 22 US areas were about 18 to 100 years old. Shortly before study entry, within 2 weeks, exposed participants had met a COVID-19 case. The chain carries TRBV29-1 and TRBJ1-1; 7 bases fit TRBD1. The sample comprised PBMCs or T cells enriched from blood (not recorded which). The TCR sequence derives from a woman in her thirties or forties who had been exposed to COVID-19. CDR3 nucleotide sequence: TGCAGCGTTGAACTTAGACAGGGCGGCACTGAAGCTTTCTTT. It encodes CSVELRQGGTEAFF.